The 29 T cell receptor beta chains reported below all come from one sample, sequenced in a study of OX40 agonist ivuxolimab in advanced cancers. Profiled with immunoSEQ multiplex PCR; TCRdb holds only in-frame clones, not every one. The sample carries around 130,000 clones, just under 95% recorded once. The material was CD4+ or CD8+ T cells sorted from blood, obtained in a trial of the OX40 agonist ivuxolimab. The source is an adult with an advanced solid tumor such as melanoma, head and neck, liver or kidney cancer.

This sequence joins TRBV18 and TRBJ2-7, with 7 bases that match TRBD1. J lost 0 bases, V lost 6 bases, and 2 bases had no gene match. The length of the CDR3 is 13 residues. Germline lookup yields CDR1 KGHSH and CDR2 LQKENI. The CDR3 spells CASSDRVSYEQYF. In DNA, the CDR3 is TGTGCCAGCTCTGACAGGGTCTCCTACGAGCAGTACTTC.

The CDR3 here is CASSFSGQNYNEQFF. Written as DNA, the CDR3 is TGCGCCAGCAGCTTCTCGGGACAAAACTACAATGAGCAGTTCTTC. The chain recombines TRBV5-1 with TRBJ2-1; D perhaps matches TRBD1 (6 bases). V was clipped by 2 bases and J by 3 bases, with 12 bases between them. CDR3 length: 15 residues. Looked up from germline, CDR1 is SGHRS and CDR2 is YFSETQ.

The chain carries TRBV2 and TRBJ2-3, with 7 positions matching TRBD2. Per the germline V gene, CDR1 is SNHLY and CDR2 is FYNNEI. The V gene end was trimmed by 8 bases and the J gene end by 3 bases; junction bases not matched to a gene: 11. The CDR3 totals 15 residues. CDR3 region: CASLPLLAMTDTQYF. CDR3 bases: TGTGCCAGCCTTCCATTACTAGCGATGACAGATACGCAGTATTTT.

The rearrangement links TRBV6-6 to TRBJ2-6; perhaps TRBD1 as D (5 bases). The V and J ends lost 3 bases and 0 bases respectively, with 9 bases between them. The CDR3 loop spans 16 amino acids. Germline V lookup: CDR1 MNHNY, CDR2 SVGAGI (reference sequence). Here the CDR3 reads CASSYGRDSGANVLTF. CDR3 sequence (DNA): TGTGCCAGCAGTTATGGCAGGGACTCTGGGGCCAACGTCCTGACTTTC.

The CDR3 DNA sequence: TGTGCCAGCAGCTTAGGATCCAGGAACAATGAGCAGTTCTTC. Amino acids: CASSLGSRNNEQFF. This chain links TRBV11-3 with TRBJ2-1, with D hard to call. V lost 1 base and J lost 5, with 9 bases in between. Germline V gene lookup returns CDR1 SGHNT and CDR2 YENEEA. There are 14 residues in the CDR3.

The DNA of the CDR3 is TGCGCCAGCAGCCCCTTGGGTGCGGGAAGCACAGATACGCAGTATTTT. Residues: CASSPLGAGSTDTQYF. This chain connects TRBV5-1 to TRBJ2-3; tentative D call: TRBD2 (6 bases). CDR3 length: 16 amino acids. V lost 4 bases to trimming and J lost 0 bases, with 15 bases between them. Germline loops: CDR1 SGHRS, CDR2 YFSETQ.

This chain links TRBV18 with TRBJ1-3; D is ambiguous. Germline V lookup: CDR1 KGHSH, CDR2 LQKENI. V shed 1 base and J shed 0 bases, with 10 bases lying between them. The CDR3 has 16 residues. In DNA form, the CDR3 reads TGTGCCAGCTCACCACTCGAGGGAAGCTCTGGAAACACCATATATTTT. Translation gives CASSPLEGSSGNTIYF.

This clone has just one count. This chain uses TRBV4-1 with TRBJ1-3; a possible D gene is TRBD1 (5 bases). V dropped 4 bases and J dropped 0 bases, with 13 bases sitting between them. The CDR3 length is 16 residues. Germline-derived CDR1 and CDR2 are MGHRA and YSYEKL. The CDR3: CASSPETGTSGNTIYF. For the CDR3, the DNA is TGCGCCAGCAGCCCGGAAACAGGTACCTCTGGAAACACCATATATTTT.

V and J are TRBV9 and TRBJ1-5, with D unresolved. Germline V gene lookup returns CDR1 SGDLS and CDR2 YYNGEE. V lost 4 bases and J lost 2, with 13 bases in between. The CDR3 consists of 15 residues. The CDR3 spells CASSLGPEGNQPQHF. The CDR3 DNA is TGTGCCAGCAGCCTCGGACCTGAGGGCAATCAGCCCCAGCATTTT.

The chain employs TRBV25-1 and TRBJ2-4; TRBD1 or TRBD2 may be the D gene (5 bases each). The CDR3 is 15 residues long. Trimming took 1 base from V and 7 from J, leaving 14 bases between them. Germline CDR1 MGHDK, CDR2 SYGVNS. Here the CDR3 reads CASSESGRGWNIQYF. The CDR3 DNA is TGTGCCAGCAGTGAATCGGGACGGGGTTGGAACATTCAGTACTTC.

In this sample, this clone turned up once. The rearrangement joins TRBV10-3 to TRBJ2-1; 8 bases agree with TRBD2. V was pared by 5 bases and J by 0 bases, with 6 bases of the junction left unmatched. Germline CDR1 is ENHRY and CDR2 is SYGVKD. This CDR3 comprises 16 residues. CDR3 nucleotides: TGTGCCATCAGTTCCACCAGCGGGAGCTCCTACAATGAGCAGTTCTTC. Its protein product is CAISSTSGSSYNEQFF.

This rearrangement joins TRBV6-1 to TRBJ2-3; D may match TRBD1 or TRBD2 (6 bases each). From germline, CDR1 is MNHNS and CDR2 SASEGT. The CDR3 consists of 18 residues. V gave up 2 bases and J gave up 3 bases, with 21 bases separating them. DNA of the CDR3: TGTGCCAGCAGTGAATATATGGGGGCGACTAGGATAACAGATACGCAGTATTTT. It yields the protein CASSEYMGATRITDTQYF.

The chain has TRBV7-9 and TRBJ2-1; 11 bases are shared with TRBD2. CDR3 length: 18 amino acids. Germline V lookup: CDR1 SEHNR, CDR2 FQNEAQ (reference sequence). The V gene end was trimmed by 0 bases and the J gene end by 1 base; junction bases not matched to a gene: 5. CDR3 sequence: CASSLAQRLAGSYNEQFF. The CDR3 nucleotides read TGTGCCAGCAGCTTAGCCCAACGACTAGCGGGGTCCTACAATGAGCAGTTCTTC. Drawing the rest from reference TRBV7-9 and TRBJ2-1, the complete variable domain is DTGVSQNPRHKITKRGQNVTFRCDPISEHNRLYWYRQTLGQGPEFLTYFQNEAQLEKSRLLSDRFSAERPKGSFSTLEIQRTEQGDSAMYLCASSLAQRLAGSYNEQFFGPGTRLTVL.

The genes are TRBV5-1 and TRBJ2-1, with D possibly matching TRBD2 (5 bases). CDR3 length equals 15 residues. The V end was cut by 2 bases, the J end by 6 bases, with 15 bases between. In germline, CDR1 is SGHRS, CDR2 YFSETQ. The CDR3 DNA is TGCGCCAGCAGCTTTTTACGGACTGGGTTCAATGAGCAGTTCTTC. It is translated as CASSFLRTGFNEQFF. Filled out from reference TRBV5-1 and TRBJ2-1, the complete variable domain reads KAGVTQTPRYLIKTRGQQVTLSCSPISGHRSVSWYQQTPGQGLQFLFEYFSETQRNKGNFPGRFSGRQFSNSRSEMNVSTLELGDSALYLCASSFLRTGFNEQFFGPGTRLTVL.

The chain recombines TRBV27 with TRBJ2-5; D tentatively reads TRBD1 or TRBD2 (7 bases each). The CDR3 contains 17 residues. Germline CDR1 is MNHEY and CDR2 is SMNVEV (reference sequence). Deletions cut 6 bases from V and 2 bases from J, with 22 bases between. In DNA, the CDR3 is TGTGCCAGCAGCAACCTGCGGGGAGGGGGCTTGCAAGAGACCCAGTACTTC. Translation: CASSNLRGGGLQETQYF.

This chain joins TRBV7-2 and TRBJ2-1; D is perhaps TRBD1 or TRBD2 (5 bases each). This CDR3 is 14 amino acids long. V lost 1 base to trimming and J lost 9 bases, with 13 bases between them. The germline V gene has CDR1 SGHTA and CDR2 FQGNSA. CDR3: CASSLERGTSEQFF. For the CDR3, the DNA is TGTGCCAGCAGCTTAGAGAGGGGTACAAGTGAGCAGTTCTTC. The whole variable domain, remainder taken from reference TRBV7-2 and TRBJ2-1, is GAGVSQSPSNKVTEKGKDVELRCDPISGHTALYWYRQSLGQGLEFLIYFQGNSAPDKSGLPSDRFSAERTGGSVSTLTIQRTQQEDSAVYLCASSLERGTSEQFFGPGTRLTVL.

The V call is TRBV27, the J call TRBJ2-1; TRBD1 agrees at 9 bases. The length of the CDR3 is 14 residues. CDR1 MNHEY and CDR2 SMNVEV come from the germline V gene (reference sequence). V lost 5 bases and J lost 7; bases outside the gene matches: 6. CDR3 sequence reads: CASSGQGRRNEQFF. CDR3 bases: TGTGCCAGCAGTGGACAGGGGAGAAGGAATGAGCAGTTCTTC.

The V gene is TRBV14, the J gene TRBJ2-7; tentative D call: TRBD2 (5 bases). The ends were cut back, 4 bases at V and 0 bases at J, with 13 bases in the middle. The CDR3 consists of 15 residues. Germline V CDR1 and CDR2: SGHDN, FVKESK. CDR3 DNA sequence: TGTGCCAGCAGCCGGAACACCGGGAACTCCTACGAGCAGTACTTC. Its protein is CASSRNTGNSYEQYF.

This rearrangement joins TRBV2 to TRBJ2-4; tentative D call: TRBD2 (6 bases). The germline V gene has CDR1 SNHLY and CDR2 FYNNEI. CDR3 length: 14 residues. Trimming stripped 9 bases from V and 0 bases from J, with 12 bases between. CDR3 amino acids: CASGVGGAKNIQYF. In DNA form, the CDR3 reads TGTGCCAGTGGGGTGGGGGGAGCCAAAAACATTCAGTACTTC.

The chain is built from TRBV28 and TRBJ1-4; 8 bases are shared with TRBD1. This CDR3 has 15 residues. Trimming took 4 bases from V and 3 from J; bases not matched to a gene: 4. Germline assignment: CDR1 MDHEN and CDR2 SYDVKM. DNA for the CDR3: TGTGCCAGCAGTTGGACAGGGACGGCTAATGAAAAACTGTTTTTT. This encodes CASSWTGTANEKLFF.

About this clone: Other DNA sequences within the sample encode an identical CDR3. The chain couples TRBV19 to TRBJ1-6, with D possibly matching TRBD1 (5 bases). Trimming removed 9 bases at V and 10 bases at J, with 16 bases between. The CDR3 sequence is 13 residues long. The V gene's germline CDR1 is LNHDA and CDR2 SQIVND (reference sequence). The CDR3 here is CASSFLGESPLHF. The CDR3 DNA reads as TGTGCCAGCAGTTTTTTGGGGGAGTCACCCCTCCACTTT.

The chain joins TRBV4-1 to TRBJ1-3, with D maybe TRBD1 (5 bases). Germline CDR1 MGHRA, CDR2 YSYEKL. V shed 0 bases and J shed 0 bases, with 12 bases lying between them. There are 17 residues in the CDR3. In DNA form, the CDR3 reads TGCGCCAGCAGCCAAGATGCGGGGGTCATCTCTGGAAACACCATATATTTT. Its translation: CASSQDAGVISGNTIYF.

J is TRBJ2-5 and V is TRBV6-6, with no clear D. Looked up from germline, CDR1 is MNHNY and CDR2 is SVGAGI (reference sequence). Between the trimmed V and J ends, which lost 1 base and 9 bases, there was a span of 12 bases. The CDR3 runs to 13 residues. Here the CDR3 reads CASSYLKVEAQYF. The CDR3 DNA sequence: TGTGCCAGCAGTTACTTGAAAGTCGAGGCCCAGTACTTC.

The rearrangement links TRBV11-2 to TRBJ1-1; D is uncertain. CDR1 and CDR2 (germline): SGHAT, FQNNGV. The V and J ends lost 3 bases and 1 base respectively, with 6 bases between them. This CDR3 has 13 amino acids. This CDR3 reads CASSLVGNTEAFF. The CDR3 DNA reads TGTGCCAGCAGCTTGGTAGGGAACACTGAAGCTTTCTTT.

This chain uses TRBV27 with TRBJ2-1; weak D call: TRBD2 (6 bases). CDR1 and CDR2 (germline): MNHEY, SMNVEV (reference sequence). The CDR3 sequence is 16 residues long. V shed 6 bases and J shed 2 bases, with 17 bases lying between them. This CDR3 is CASRSPREITYNEQFF. The CDR3 region has the DNA TGTGCCAGCAGGAGCCCACGGGAGATAACCTACAATGAGCAGTTCTTC.

This sequence joins TRBV27 and TRBJ2-3; 8 bases are shared with TRBD2. CDR1 MNHEY and CDR2 SMNVEV come from the germline V gene (reference sequence). V dropped 6 bases and J dropped 4; count of bases not matched to a gene: 9. This CDR3 contains 15 residues. CDR3 loop: CASSSLGLGADTQYF. CDR3 coding DNA: TGTGCCAGCAGCTCCCTGGGACTAGGGGCAGATACGCAGTATTTT.

The chain joins TRBV25-1 to TRBJ1-6; 7 nucleotides agree with TRBD1. This CDR3 is built from 14 residues. V shed 4 bases and J 8 bases; nucleotides not matched to a gene: 5. Per germline, CDR1 MGHDK and CDR2 SYGVNS. CDR3 loop: CASSGDRDDSPLHF. CDR3 DNA sequence: TGTGCCAGCAGTGGTGACAGGGATGATTCACCCCTCCACTTT.

The V and J genes are TRBV28 and TRBJ2-7, with a possible D match to TRBD2 (7 bases). The CDR3 consists of 14 residues. Per the germline V gene, CDR1 is MDHEN and CDR2 is SYDVKM. V shed 8 bases and J shed 3 bases, with 17 bases lying between them. CDR3 nucleotide sequence: TGTGCCAGCGCGAGCGGCGGGGGCGGCTACGAGCAGTACTTC. Its protein product is CASASGGGGYEQYF.

J is TRBJ2-7 and V is TRBV25-1; tentative D call: TRBD1 (6 bases). Between the trimmed V and J ends, which lost 1 base and 0 bases, there was a span of 10 bases. The V gene's germline CDR1 is MGHDK and CDR2 SYGVNS. The CDR3 sequence is 15 residues long. The CDR3 protein is CASSESQGPSYEQYF. As DNA, the CDR3 is TGTGCCAGCAGTGAATCTCAGGGGCCCTCCTACGAGCAGTACTTC.